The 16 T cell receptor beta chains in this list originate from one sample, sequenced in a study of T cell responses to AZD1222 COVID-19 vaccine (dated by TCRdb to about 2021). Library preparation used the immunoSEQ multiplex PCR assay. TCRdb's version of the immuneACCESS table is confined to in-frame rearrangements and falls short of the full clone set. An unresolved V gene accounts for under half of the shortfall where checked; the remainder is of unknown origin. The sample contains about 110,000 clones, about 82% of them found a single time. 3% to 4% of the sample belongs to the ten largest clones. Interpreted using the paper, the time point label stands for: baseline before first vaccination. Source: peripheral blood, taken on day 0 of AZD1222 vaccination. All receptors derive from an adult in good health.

CDR3 DNA sequence: TGCAGTGCGGCCTCAGTCGACGAGCAGTACTTC. This codes for CSAASVDEQYF. V gene TRBV20-1 combines with J gene TRBJ2-7; D ambiguous. The CDR3 has 11 amino acids. CDR1 is DFQATT and CDR2 is SNEGSKA in the germline V gene (reference sequence). V lost 6 bases and J 5 bases, leaving 11 bases between the germline ends.

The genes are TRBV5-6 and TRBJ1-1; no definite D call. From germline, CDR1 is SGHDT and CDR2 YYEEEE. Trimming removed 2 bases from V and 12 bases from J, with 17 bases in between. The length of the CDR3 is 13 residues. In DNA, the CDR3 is TGTGCCAGCAGCTTCGTGCGCCTTCCCACGTCTTTCTTT. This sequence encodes CASSFVRLPTSFF.

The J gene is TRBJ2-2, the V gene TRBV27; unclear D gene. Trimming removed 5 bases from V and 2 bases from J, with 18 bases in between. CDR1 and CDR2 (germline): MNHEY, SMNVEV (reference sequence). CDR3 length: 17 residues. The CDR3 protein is CASSAMRLVPNTGELFF. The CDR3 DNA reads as TGTGCCAGCAGTGCAATGAGACTGGTTCCCAACACCGGGGAGCTGTTTTTT.

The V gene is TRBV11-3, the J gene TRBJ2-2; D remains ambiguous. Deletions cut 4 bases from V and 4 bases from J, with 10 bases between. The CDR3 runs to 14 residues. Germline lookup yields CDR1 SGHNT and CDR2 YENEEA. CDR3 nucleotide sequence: TGTGCCAGCAGCTCGAGCCCGGCCACCGGGGAGCTGTTTTTT. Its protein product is CASSSSPATGELFF.

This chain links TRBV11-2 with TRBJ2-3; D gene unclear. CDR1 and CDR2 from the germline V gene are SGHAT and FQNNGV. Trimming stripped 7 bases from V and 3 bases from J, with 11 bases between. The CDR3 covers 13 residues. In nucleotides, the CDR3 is TGTGCCAGCAAAAGCGTTTTGACAGATACGCAGTATTTT. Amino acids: CASKSVLTDTQYF.

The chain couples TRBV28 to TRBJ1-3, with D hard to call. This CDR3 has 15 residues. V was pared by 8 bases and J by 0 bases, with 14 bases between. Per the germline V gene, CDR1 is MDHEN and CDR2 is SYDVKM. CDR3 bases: TGTGCCAGCCATCGGGAAGCGAGCTCTGGAAACACCATATATTTT. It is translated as CASHREASSGNTIYF.

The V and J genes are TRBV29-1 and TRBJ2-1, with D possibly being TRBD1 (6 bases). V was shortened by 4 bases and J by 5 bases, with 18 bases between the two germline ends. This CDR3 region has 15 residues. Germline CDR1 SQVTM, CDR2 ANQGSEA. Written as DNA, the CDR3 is TGCAGCGTTGGGGCCGGGCTTTCAGGGGACAATGAGCAGTTCTTC. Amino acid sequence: CSVGAGLSGDNEQFF.

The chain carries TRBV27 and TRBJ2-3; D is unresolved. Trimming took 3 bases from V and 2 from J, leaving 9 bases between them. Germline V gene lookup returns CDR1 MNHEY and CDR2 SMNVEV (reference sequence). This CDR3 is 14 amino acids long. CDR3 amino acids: CASSLATPTDTQYF. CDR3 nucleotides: TGTGCCAGCAGTTTGGCTACCCCCACAGATACGCAGTATTTT.

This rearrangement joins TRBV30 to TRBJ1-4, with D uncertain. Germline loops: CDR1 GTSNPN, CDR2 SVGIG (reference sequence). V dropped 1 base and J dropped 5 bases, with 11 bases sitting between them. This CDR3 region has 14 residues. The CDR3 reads CAWSADGWNEKLFF. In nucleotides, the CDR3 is TGTGCCTGGAGTGCGGACGGGTGGAATGAAAAACTGTTTTTT.

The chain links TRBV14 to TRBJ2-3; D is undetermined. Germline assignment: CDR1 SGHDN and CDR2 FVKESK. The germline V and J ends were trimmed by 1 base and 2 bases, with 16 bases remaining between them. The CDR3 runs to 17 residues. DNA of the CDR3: TGTGCCAGCAGCCAAGCCTTGGGCCACTACTCCACAGATACGCAGTATTTT. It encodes CASSQALGHYSTDTQYF.

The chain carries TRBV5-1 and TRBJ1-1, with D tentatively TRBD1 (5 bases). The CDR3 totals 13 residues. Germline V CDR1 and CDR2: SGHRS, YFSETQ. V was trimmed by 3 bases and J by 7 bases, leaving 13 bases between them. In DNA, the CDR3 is TGCGCCAGCAGCTCCTACAGGACGGATGAAGCTTTCTTT. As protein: CASSSYRTDEAFF.

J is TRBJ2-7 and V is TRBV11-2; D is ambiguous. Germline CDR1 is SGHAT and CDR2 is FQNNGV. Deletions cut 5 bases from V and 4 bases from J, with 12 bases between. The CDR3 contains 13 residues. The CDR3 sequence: CASSPDPGYEQYF. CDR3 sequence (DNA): TGTGCCAGCAGCCCAGATCCAGGATACGAGCAGTACTTC.

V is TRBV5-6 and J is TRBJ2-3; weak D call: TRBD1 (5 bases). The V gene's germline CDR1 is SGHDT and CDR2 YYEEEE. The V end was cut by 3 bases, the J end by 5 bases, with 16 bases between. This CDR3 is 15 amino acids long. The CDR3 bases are TGTGCCAGCAGCTCCCCGTGGGGCCTGGAAGATACGCAGTATTTT. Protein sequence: CASSSPWGLEDTQYF. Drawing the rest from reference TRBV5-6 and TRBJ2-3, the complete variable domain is DAGVTQSPTHLIKTRGQQVTLRCSPKSGHDTVSWYQQALGQGPQFIFQYYEEEERQRGNFPDRFSGHQFPNYSSELNVNALLLGDSALYLCASSSPWGLEDTQYFGPGTRLTVL.

DNA of the CDR3: TGTGCCAGCAGCTTATTGTTGGGCGGCTCTGAAGCTTTCTTT. It encodes CASSLLLGGSEAFF. The chain joins TRBV7-2 to TRBJ1-1; no definite D call. Trimming removed 2 bases at V and 6 bases at J, with 13 bases between. There are 14 residues in the CDR3. Germline V gene lookup returns CDR1 SGHTA and CDR2 FQGNSA.

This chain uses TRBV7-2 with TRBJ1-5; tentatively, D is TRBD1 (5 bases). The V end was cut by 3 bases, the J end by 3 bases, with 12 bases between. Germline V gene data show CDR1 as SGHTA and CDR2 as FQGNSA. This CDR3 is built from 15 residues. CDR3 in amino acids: CASSFSTDYNQPQHF. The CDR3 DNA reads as TGTGCCAGCAGCTTCTCGACAGACTACAATCAGCCCCAGCATTTT.

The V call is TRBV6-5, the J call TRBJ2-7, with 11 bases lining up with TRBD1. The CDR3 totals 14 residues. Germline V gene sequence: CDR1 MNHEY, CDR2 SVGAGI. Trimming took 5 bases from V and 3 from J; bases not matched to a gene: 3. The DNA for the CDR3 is TGTGCCAGCAGTCTGGGACAGGGGGGCTACGAGCAGTACTTC. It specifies CASSLGQGGYEQYF.